A single sample is the source of the 5 T cell receptor beta chains below, sequenced in a study of blood T cell repertoires in COVID-19. Sequenced by immunoSEQ multiplex PCR; TCRdb stores in-frame clones only, minus some. The table records approximately 90,000 clones, about 85% of them present only once. Material for sequencing was peripheral blood. The receptors stem from a human donor in a cohort sampled during active COVID-19.

CDR3 residues: CASRAGGTNQPQHF. For the CDR3, the DNA is TGTGCCAGCAGAGCAGGGGGAACTAACCAGCCCCAGCATTTT. The chain couples TRBV6-5 to TRBJ1-5, with 7 positions matching TRBD1. V gave up 6 bases and J gave up 7 bases; unmatched junction bases: 9. CDR1 MNHEY and CDR2 SVGAGI come from the germline V gene. There are 14 residues in the CDR3.

V and J are TRBV10-3 and TRBJ2-1; 8 bases are a match to TRBD1. This CDR3 is 12 amino acids long. With V trimmed by 6 bases and J by 14 bases, 9 bases remained unmatched. CDR1 is ENHRY and CDR2 is SYGVKD in the germline V gene. DNA of the CDR3: TGTGCCATCAGACCACAGGGGGAAGTTGAGTTCTTC. Protein: CAIRPQGEVEFF.

This chain joins TRBV19 and TRBJ2-2, with D perhaps matching TRBD1 (6 bases). Germline lookup yields CDR1 LNHDA and CDR2 SQIVND (reference sequence). Trimming removed 7 bases from V and 6 bases from J, with 15 bases in between. The CDR3 has 14 amino acids. CDR3 protein: CASKGGVFPGELFF. DNA for the CDR3: TGTGCCAGTAAAGGGGGAGTGTTTCCCGGGGAGCTGTTTTTT.

The CDR3 DNA reads as TGTGCCAGCAGCGGAGGCGTACTCCAAGTATCAGATACGCAGTATTTT. Its translation: CASSGGVLQVSDTQYF. V gene TRBV9 combines with J gene TRBJ2-3, with unresolved D. The CDR3 length is 16 residues. In germline, CDR1 is SGDLS, CDR2 YYNGEE. Trimming removed 3 bases at V and 4 bases at J, with 18 bases between.

The V gene is TRBV3-1 (or the pseudogene TRBV3-2), the J gene TRBJ2-3; the D gene is possibly TRBD1 (5 bases). Per the germline V gene, CDR1 is LGHDT and CDR2 is YNNKEL (reference sequence). The CDR3 is made up of 14 amino acids. The ends were cut back, 3 bases at V and 1 base at J, with 8 bases in the middle. CDR3 region: CASSHRRGTDTQYF. DNA for the CDR3: TGTGCCAGCAGCCACCGCAGGGGCACAGATACGCAGTATTTT.